Listed below are T cell receptor beta chains from one sample, sequenced in a study of OX40 agonist ivuxolimab in advanced cancers. Profiling relied on immunoSEQ multiplex PCR, and the TCRdb table lists in-frame clones only, not all of them. The sample includes 70,000 to 85,000 clones, around nine tenths seen only once; the top ten take 4.5% to 5%. The source material was CD4+ or CD8+ T cells sorted from blood, sampled in a trial of the OX40 agonist ivuxolimab. These TCRs come from an adult with an advanced solid tumor such as melanoma, head and neck, liver or kidney cancer. Both conserved end residues are part of each CDR3. The D gene is left open where the match is weak. Size tells how often a clone was seen (once, few, many) or the class of an expanded clone, and some rows leave it out.

-	TRBJ1-4	TRBV5-4	-	TGTGCCAGCAGCTTGCGGCAGACCGCGGGCGCTCAAAATGAAAAACTGTTTTTT	CASSLRQTAGAQNEKLFF
-	TRBJ2-7	TRBV5-1	TRBD1	TGCGCCAGCAGCTTGGGACAGGGAATAGGCGAGCAGTACTTC	CASSLGQGIGEQYF
-	TRBJ2-7	TRBV18	TRBD1	TGTGCCAGCTCGTCCGAGGGGCCAGGGGGCAGATCCGAGCAGTACTTC	CASSSEGPGGRSEQYF
-	TRBJ2-5	TRBV2	TRBD2	TGTGCCAGCAGAGTACAAGGACTAGTGGGTGAGACCCAGTACTTC	CASRVQGLVGETQYF
-	TRBJ1-3	TRBV2	-	TGTGCCAGCAGAGATACAGGGGGAAACACCATATATTTT	CASRDTGGNTIYF
-	TRBJ2-2	TRBV27	TRBD2	TGTGCCAGCAGTCCCGATCTAGCGGGAGTTACTCGCACCGGGGAGCTGTTTTTT	CASSPDLAGVTRTGELFF
-	TRBJ2-1	TRBV6-5	-	TGTGCCAGCAGTAACAGGGAGAATGAGCAGTTCTTC	CASSNRENEQFF
-	TRBJ1-3	TRBV7-9	-	TGTGCCAGCAGCTTAGCTTCCAGGGCTGGAAACACCATATATTTT	CASSLASRAGNTIYF
-	TRBJ2-3	TRBV28	TRBD1	TGTGCCAGCAGCCGGGACAGTAGCACAGATACGCAGTATTTT	CASSRDSSTDTQYF
once	TRBJ2-5	TRBV7-9	TRBD2	TGTGCCAGCAGCTTCCATAGCGGGAGGGCCTTAGAGACCCAGTACTTC	CASSFHSGRALETQYF
-	TRBJ2-1	TRBV7-6	TRBD1	TGTGCCAGCAGCCTTGACAGGGAGAAGCAGTTCTTC	CASSLDREKQFF
-	TRBJ2-2	TRBV6-4	-	TGTGCCAGCAGTGAAGATGGGAGCCCCACCGGGGAGCTGTTTTTT	CASSEDGSPTGELFF
-	TRBJ2-5	TRBV28	TRBD1	TGTGCCAGCAGCTCCGGGACAGCCCAAGAGACCCAGTACTTC	CASSSGTAQETQYF
-	TRBJ2-1	TRBV9	TRBD2	TGTGCCAGCAGCGTAGGGACGGGGGGTGCGCCCTACAATGAGCAGTTCTTC	CASSVGTGGAPYNEQFF
-	TRBJ2-3	TRBV27	TRBD2	TGTGCCAGCAGTTTATTAGCGGGACGAACAGATACGCAGTATTTT	CASSLLAGRTDTQYF
few	TRBJ1-5	TRBV19	TRBD1	TGTGCCAGCACAACCGGGACAGGGGGCGCCGGCAATCAGCCCCAGCATTTT	CASTTGTGGAGNQPQHF
-	TRBJ2-7	TRBV28	-	TGTGCCAGCATGGGGCAGGGCCGCTCCTACGAGCAGTACTTC	CASMGQGRSYEQYF
-	TRBJ1-1	TRBV29-1	-	TGCAGCTTCGATCAGGGGCCTGAAGCTTTCTTT	CSFDQGPEAFF
-	TRBJ2-7	TRBV19	-	TGTGCCAGTAGTCGTGACTTGGTTAGCGTCGAGCAGTACTTC	CASSRDLVSVEQYF
-	TRBJ2-1	TRBV5-1	TRBD2	TGCGCCAGCAGCTTGGAACTAGCGGGAGTCCCTGAGCAGTTCTTC	CASSLELAGVPEQFF
-	TRBJ2-3	TRBV7-2	TRBD2	TGTGCCAGCAGCACGCGGACTAGCGGGAGTCATACGCAGTATTTT	CASSTRTSGSHTQYF
-	TRBJ2-7	TRBV30	-	TGTGCCTGGAGTCGGATTGGGCGGGTGCCCTACGAGCAGTACTTC	CAWSRIGRVPYEQYF
-	TRBJ1-2	TRBV30	-	TGTGCCTGGAGTGTACGGTCCGGCTACACCTTC	CAWSVRSGYTF
-	TRBJ2-7	TRBV6-5	-	TGTGCCAGCAGTTACTCGAAAGCCGAGCAGTACTTC	CASSYSKAEQYF